What follows is one T cell receptor (beta chain) and its context. Its antigen is not yet known. Base qualities are not provided; no much larger clone lies one nucleotide away. Preparation of the library involved the immunoSEQ multiplex PCR assay. A mixture of 60 forward primers for TCR Vbeta segments and 13 reverse primers for TCR Jbeta segments was used in the multiplex PCR. A multiplex PCR assay on genomic DNA amplified the CDR3 region of rearranged TCR beta genes. The amplified TCR beta libraries were sequenced on the Illumina HiSeq System as 87-base-pair reads. On the authors' methods: In a later analysis, approximately 74 million unique TCR beta chains were counted across the approximately 620 repertoires, and about 10 million of these chains were shared by at least two donors. To remove PCR and sequencing errors, raw reads were error-corrected and collapsed into unique sequences using a nearest-neighbor algorithm that merged closely related sequences. To assign V, D and J gene segments, CDR3 sequences were aligned to IMGT reference sequences. For a sequence to be retained, a match of at least six nucleotides was required to both a V gene segment and a J gene segment. Rearrangements were classified as productive when the CDR3 lacked stop codons and remained in frame with V and J, and all other rearrangements were classified as non-productive. CDR3 was defined according to IMGT convention as the region running from the second conserved V-encoded cysteine to the conserved J-encoded phenylalanine. The earlier analysis of roughly 590 of the donors excluded sequences that lacked an unambiguous match to a single V gene segment. An earlier analysis of several hundred of the donors classified V segments as functional when productive rearrangements were above 56.7% and as segregating when the standard deviation between donors was above 5%. A statistical classification framework was built for diagnosing cytomegalovirus status from the catalog of TCR beta chain sequences. V and J gene assignment, in a later analysis, came from comparing TCR nucleotide sequences with IMGT/GENE-DB human TR gene sequences. In a later analysis, CDR3 sequences and most-parsimonious VDJ recombination scenarios were assigned using the TCRdist pipeline. In a later analysis, every TCR beta chain was defined by the combination of its CDR3 amino acid sequence and its V-gene family, and reads without a unique V-gene family were dropped. As a way to deal with suspected cross-contamination and a sequencing artifact, a later analysis dropped 450 to 600 nucleotide sequences that were highly shared and had low generation probability. A later analysis calculated a clonal expansion index for each public chain from normalized within-repertoire ranks of inferred template counts. A later analysis computed generation probabilities with a VDJ recombination model fitted to out-of-frame rearrangements, and checked the results against IGoR. In a later analysis, hypergeometric tests were used to score TCR-TCR, TCR-HLA and TCR-CMV co-occurrence, with a repertoire-size bias correction applied to TCR pairs. To estimate false discovery rates, a later analysis permuted the HLA or CMV assignments 20 times. In a later analysis, co-occurring TCRs were grouped using DBSCAN, with TCRdist sequence similarity added in when clustering inside HLA-allele-positive subsets. Co-occurrence clustering excluded repertoires with fewer than 30,000 or more than 120,000 public chains, plus five with anomalous nucleotide sharing. Held by TCRdb, this immuneACCESS table contains in-frame sequences only and omits some clones. Under half of the omission traces to an unresolved V gene where checked; the cause of the rest is unknown. V and J calls and clone size are copied from that table; D and trimming were computed from the DNA. This sample lists around 200,000 clones; over 80% were detected once. Approximately 5.7% of the sample is taken by the ten largest.

CDR1 is given as SGHRS and CDR2 as YFSETQ, both from the germline V gene. The trim is 0 bases for V and 2 bases for J, with a gap of 15 bases between the germline ends. From the cysteine up to the valine, the CDR3 has a length of 16 residues. The CDR3 DNA has 48 bases and is translated from base 1. This sample was included in a study of cytomegalovirus exposure and HLA in healthy donors (TCRdb year 2017). About the investigation overall: According to an earlier analysis of 587 of the donors, some 180 million T cells yielded roughly 110 million unique TCR beta sequences and about 300 Gb of sequence data. A later analysis re-examined previously published TCR beta repertoires from hundreds of donors and added high-resolution HLA genotyping to investigate patterns of TCR occurrence. Across approximately 420 genotyped donors of the cohort, an average of about 200,000 unique TCR beta nucleotide sequences per donor were sequenced, and approximately 17% of those sequences were non-productive. Class I and class II HLA loci were covered by the typing at four-digit resolution. Genome-wide SNP genotypes for about 55% of the roughly 670 donors were used in a later genetic analysis, which treated that subset as a discovery cohort. In the later analysis, no new phenotypic data were used to find candidate immune exposures; instead, reliance was placed on TCR beta sequences and their occurrence across donors. All discovery cohort repertoires had been generated on a single sequencing platform. Among the roughly 430 genotyped donors, about 85% belonged to the genetic ancestry cluster associated with self-reported Caucasian donors. To predict cytomegalovirus infection status, the study brought together high-throughput TCR immunosequencing, statistical association of individual TCRs with disease status, and machine learning. Because of strong linkage in the cohort, roughly five DR-DQ haplotypes were treated as single units for association and clustering. About 330 gigabases of sequencing data and 75 million to 85 million unique TCR sequences made up an early release that covered some 640 HLA-typed donors. The study used immunosequencing to profile the T cell repertoires of approximately 640 subjects and linked those repertoires to cytomegalovirus serostatus. Donor age, sex, ethnicity and CMV serostatus were compiled together with the repertoire data. In addition to the first cohort of around 670 subjects, a separate validation cohort of 100 to 150 different subjects was used. Typing coverage varied by locus: roughly 629-630 donors for A, B, C, DRB1 and DQB1; 522 for DQA1; more than 600 for DPA1; fewer than 480 for DPB1. An earlier analysis of some 500 of the donors applied high-throughput TCR beta sequencing to assess whether each TCR beta V gene segment acted as functional or pseudogenic. The study was designed to test whether signatures of past pathogen exposure could be identified by cataloging public T cell receptors. General findings and caveats noted by the study authors: Correlated functional status among segregating V segments might reflect linkage disequilibrium, but an unknown experimental factor could not be ruled out. Strong co-occurrence of HLA alleles, especially DR and DQ, made assigning TCR associations to individual alleles difficult. A total of around 150 TCR beta chains were listed by the study as associated with cytomegalovirus. Because counts were too low, some 16 rarely observed V segments, including chromosome 9 orphons, were excluded from the earlier analysis of some 540 of the donors. In vitro tests confirmed that three of the cytomegalovirus-associated TCR beta chains recognize cytomegalovirus antigens. In an earlier analysis of approximately 590 of the donors, most TCR beta V segments were observed in productive rearrangements about 87% or about 30% of the time, broadly matching IMGT annotations. A later analysis associated 16,951 TCR beta sequences with specific HLA alleles at a false discovery rate of 0.05. It was suggested by the authors that the approach could potentially be generalized to other disease states and immunological phenotypes. Some IMGT-functional V segments, including TRBV6-2 and TRBV6-3, could not be told apart with the 87-base-pair reads, so those segments were excluded. The presence/absence analyses assumed that sequencing depth was roughly uniform across donors, and that assumption may not be true. An association between a missense DCLRE1C variant and V-gene and J-gene trimming of TCR beta chains was found in a later genetic analysis and replicated in an independent cohort. A further reported finding was that TCR beta sequences accurately predicted the HLA-A and HLA-B alleles for most subjects in the first cohort. Most CMV-associated TCR beta chains appeared to be HLA-restricted in a later analysis, and the HLA associations seemed to be driven largely by CMV exposure. HLA typing was unavailable for some donors at each locus, so association tests used only the typed subset. A later genetic analysis reported fewer N-insertions in productive TCRs among donors in an Asian-associated ancestry cluster than the roughly 640-donor mean. The sequencing pipeline was judged likely to have produced a cluster of highly shared sequence variants as a technical artifact. In a later analysis, HLA-associated TCR beta chains showed more clonal expansion and lower generation probabilities than non-associated chains that were equally common. This cohort had only TCR beta chains sequenced, and the lack of alpha or paired-chain data limited which features could be detected. Cytomegalovirus status was reported to be diagnosed by the classifier with high specificity and sensitivity in both the original and validation cohorts. According to a later analysis, parvovirus B19, influenza, CMV and Epstein-Barr virus appeared linked to several top co-occurrence clusters. For the cohort, immune exposure information was limited to CMV serostatus. According to a later analysis, TCR association rates differed among HLA loci, with DRB1 alleles showing the most associated TCRs and HLA-C alleles showing the fewest. Most TCR sequences were seen in very few donors, while some public TCRs were found in many individuals.

The cohort was made up of roughly 670 healthy bone marrow donors. At the time of sampling, all cohort members were nominally healthy, though unrecorded immune exposures were likely present. The donor tested CMV seropositive and was one of the 289 seropositive cohort members. Each donor provided a peripheral blood sample, and peripheral blood mononuclear cells were used for TCR beta sequencing. Genomic DNA extraction from the blood cell samples was performed with the Qiagen DNeasy Blood Extraction Kit. This receptor chain uses TRBV5-1 and TRBJ2-7; TRBD2 is a weak D gene call, 5 bases matching. Sequences were obtained from PBMCs. The sequence was collected from a man aged 35 to 55 in good health and CMV-seropositive. The CDR3 sequence is CASSLAPGGNTYEQYV. The nucleotide sequence is given as TGCGCCAGCAGCTTGGCCCCAGGAGGCAATACCTACGAGCAGTACGTC.